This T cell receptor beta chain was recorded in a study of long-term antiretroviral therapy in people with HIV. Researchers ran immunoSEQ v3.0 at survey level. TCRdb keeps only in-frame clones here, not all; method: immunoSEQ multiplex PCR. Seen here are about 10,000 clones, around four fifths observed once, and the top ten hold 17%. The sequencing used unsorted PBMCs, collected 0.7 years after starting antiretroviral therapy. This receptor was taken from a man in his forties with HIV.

The chain's CDR3 is CASSIDLGNEQFF. The CDR3 nucleotides read TGTGCCAGTAGTATAGATCTAGGGAATGAGCAGTTCTTC. This chain links TRBV19 with TRBJ2-1; D unclear. Trimming removed 0 bases at V and 7 bases at J, with 7 bases between. Germline CDR1 reads LNHDA; CDR2 reads SQIVND (reference sequence). The CDR3 contains 13 residues.